The 20 T cell receptor beta chains below were found in one sample sequenced in a study of CD8+ T cells in alopecia areata. Reverse transcribed after extraction, RNA yielded cDNA as the sequencing template. Method: immunoSEQ multiplex PCR; TCRdb's copy keeps in-frame clones and lacks some. The sample consists of 190,000 or so clones, roughly 61% of them appearing once. Treatment described: oral pan-JAK inhibitor, 5-10 mg twice daily. Sequences were derived from CD8+ T cells sorted from blood, sampled at week 24, from a patient treated with tofacitinib. These receptors came from a human donor with alopecia areata.

The table lists this clone with a count of one. This rearrangement joins TRBV6-5 to TRBJ2-5, with D unresolved. The CDR3 totals 15 residues. Per germline, CDR1 MNHEY and CDR2 SVGAGI. V gave up 6 bases and J gave up 4 bases, with 18 bases separating them. CDR3 region: CASSTGPTRPETQYF. The CDR3 DNA reads TGTGCCAGCAGCACGGGCCCCACCCGGCCAGAGACCCAGTACTTC.

The chain links TRBV9 to TRBJ2-5, with D possibly matching TRBD1 (6 bases). CDR3 length equals 12 residues. Germline V gene data show CDR1 as SGDLS and CDR2 as YYNGEE. Trimming cost V 3 bases and J 4 bases, with 7 bases left between them. CDR3 bases: TGTGCCAGCAGCGGAGGGGGAGAGACCCAGTACTTC. The encoded protein is CASSGGGETQYF.

This clone was counted between two and nine times. The chain's CDR3 is CASSKGTGRTYEQYF. The CDR3 bases are TGTGCCAGCAGTAAAGGGACAGGGAGGACCTACGAGCAGTACTTC. The rearrangement uses TRBV27 and TRBJ2-7; 9 bases match TRBD1. CDR3 length equals 15 residues. Germline CDR1 and CDR2: MNHEY and SMNVEV (reference sequence). The trim removed 5 bases at V and 2 bases at J, leaving 7 bases unmatched.

The rearrangement uses TRBV6-5 and TRBJ1-5, with D unclear. The CDR3 totals 13 residues. Trimming shortened V by 0 bases and J by 9 bases, and 9 bases separated the two germline ends. CDR1 is MNHEY and CDR2 is SVGAGI in the germline V gene. The CDR3 nucleotides are TGTGCCAGCAGTTACTCTTCCAGCCGGCCCCAGCATTTT. Translated: CASSYSSSRPQHF.

The V gene is TRBV30, the J gene TRBJ1-1, with unresolved D. The CDR3 spans 13 residues. The V and J ends lost 4 bases and 1 base respectively, with 10 bases between them. CDR1 and CDR2 (germline): GTSNPN, SVGIG (reference sequence). CDR3 sequence reads: CAWTALGNTEAFF. In DNA form, the CDR3 reads TGTGCCTGGACGGCGTTAGGGAACACTGAAGCTTTCTTT.

The chain recombines TRBV9 with TRBJ2-1; D is perhaps TRBD2 (5 bases). CDR3 length: 13 residues. Germline CDR1 is SGDLS and CDR2 is YYNGEE. The CDR3 region has the DNA TGTGCAAGCGCCGGTTGGCCGGGGAATGAGCAGTTCTTC. Protein: CASAGWPGNEQFF.

The chain joins TRBV6-6 to TRBJ2-1; D might be TRBD1 (6 bases). Trimming pared 0 bases from V and 7 bases from J, leaving 10 bases between. The CDR3 has 14 residues. The germline gives CDR1 MNHNY, CDR2 SVGAGI (reference sequence). The CDR3 protein is CASSYSGGWNEQFF. The CDR3 DNA is TGTGCCAGCAGTTACTCAGGGGGTTGGAATGAGCAGTTCTTC.

The chain employs TRBV29-1 and TRBJ2-5, with 9 bases matching TRBD1. CDR1 and CDR2 from the germline V gene are SQVTM and ANQGSEA. V shed 1 base and J 0 bases; nucleotides not matched to a gene: 3. The CDR3 is 15 amino acids. The CDR3 sequence is CSVEGTGEDQETQYF. DNA of the CDR3: TGCAGCGTTGAAGGGACAGGGGAGGACCAAGAGACCCAGTACTTC. The whole variable domain, remainder taken from reference TRBV29-1 and TRBJ2-5, is SAVISQKPSRDICQRGTSLTIQCQVDSQVTMMFWYRQQPGQSLTLIATANQGSEATYESGFVIDKFPISRPNLTFSTLTVSNMSPEDSSIYLCSVEGTGEDQETQYFGPGTRLLVL.

The chain combines TRBV11-2 with TRBJ2-7; TRBD1 matches 8 bases. In germline, CDR1 is SGHAT, CDR2 FQNNGV. After removal of 5 bases from V and 5 bases from J, the junction contained 8 bases not matched to a gene. This CDR3 region has 14 residues. The CDR3 region is CASSLGQGPNEQYF. The CDR3 DNA follows: TGTGCCAGCAGCCTTGGACAGGGTCCGAACGAGCAGTACTTC.

A single count supports this clone. V and J are TRBV29-1 and TRBJ1-1; 7 nucleotides align to TRBD1. J gave up 10 bases and V 5 bases, and 7 bases lay outside the gene matches. The CDR3 consists of 11 residues. Germline V CDR1 and CDR2: SQVTM, ANQGSEA. In nucleotides, the CDR3 is TGCAGCGTTCCAGGGGGAGTGGGAGCTTTCTTT. Amino acid sequence: CSVPGGVGAFF.

The chain links TRBV30 to TRBJ2-5; TRBD2 is a possible D gene (5 bases). This CDR3 spans 14 amino acids. The V gene's germline CDR1 is GTSNPN and CDR2 SVGIG (reference sequence). V dropped 3 bases and J dropped 5 bases, with 16 bases sitting between them. CDR3 in DNA: TGTGCCTGGAGCATCTTTAGGTCGGGGGAGACCCAGTACTTC. Residues: CAWSIFRSGETQYF.

This clone occurred once. The chain is built from TRBV5-1 and TRBJ2-2; D uncertain. V lost 2 bases, J lost 8 bases, and 10 bases lay in between. The CDR3 totals 13 residues. Germline CDR1 is SGHRS and CDR2 is YFSETQ. CDR3 bases: TGCGCCAGCAGCTTTACCGAACGAGGGGAGCTGTTTTTT. Protein sequence: CASSFTERGELFF.

The chain combines TRBV9 with TRBJ2-1, with D perhaps TRBD1 (6 bases). Germline CDR1 and CDR2: SGDLS and YYNGEE. V shed 3 bases and J shed 8 bases, with 15 bases lying between them. The CDR3 contains 14 residues. Written as DNA, the CDR3 is TGTGCCAGCAGCGCGTACAGGGTTGGGGATGAGCAGTTCTTC. It translates to CASSAYRVGDEQFF. Full variable domain (missing parts from reference TRBV9 and TRBJ2-1): DSGVTQTPKHLITATGQRVTLRCSPRSGDLSVYWYQQSLDQGLQFLIQYYNGEERAKGNILERFSAQQFPDLHSELNLSSLELGDSALYFCASSAYRVGDEQFFGPGTRLTVL.

The CDR3 is CASSKPGLDEAFF. DNA for the CDR3: TGTGCCAGCAGTAAACCAGGGTTGGATGAAGCTTTCTTT. The gene calls are TRBV27 and TRBJ1-1; a weak D match, TRBD1 (5 bases). V was cut by 5 bases and J by 7 bases, with 14 bases left in between. The length of the CDR3 is 13 residues. Germline CDR1 and CDR2: MNHEY and SMNVEV (reference sequence).

The chain combines TRBV23-1 with TRBJ1-1; TRBD1 aligns across 7 bases. TRBV23-1 is an ORF for which the function is uncertain. This CDR3 has 14 residues. V gave up 8 bases and J gave up 4 bases; unmatched junction bases: 10. The CDR3 DNA follows: TGCGCCAGCGGTAGACAGGGTTCGTGCACTGAAGCTTTCTTT. This translates into CASGRQGSCTEAFF.

J is TRBJ2-7 and V is TRBV29-1, with 8 bases identical to TRBD1. The germline gives CDR1 SQVTM, CDR2 ANQGSEA. J gave up 0 bases and V 7 bases, and 14 bases lay outside the gene matches. The CDR3 consists of 16 residues. The CDR3 sequence is CSAYDTTGESSYEQYF. DNA of the CDR3: TGCAGCGCGTACGATACGACAGGGGAAAGCTCCTACGAGCAGTACTTC.

The J gene is TRBJ2-7, the V gene TRBV5-1; 7 nucleotides agree with TRBD2. With 3 bases clipped from V and 6 bases from J, the junction kept 18 bases outside the gene matches. From germline, CDR1 is SGHRS and CDR2 YFSETQ. There are 17 residues in the CDR3. The CDR3 reads CASSYPCGAGRACEQYF. CDR3 nucleotides: TGCGCCAGCAGCTACCCATGCGGGGCTGGGAGGGCCTGCGAGCAGTACTTC.

The chain uses TRBV5-1 and TRBJ2-3, with 9 bases that match TRBD2. The CDR3 length is 15 residues. Per germline, CDR1 SGHRS and CDR2 YFSETQ. Unmatched junction bases numbered 4, after V lost 1 base and J lost 4 bases. As DNA, the CDR3 is TGCGCCAGCAGCTTGTCCAGCGGGGGGTCAGATACGCAGTATTTT. Amino acids: CASSLSSGGSDTQYF. The full variable domain, with the rest looked up from reference TRBV5-1 and TRBJ2-3, is KAGVTQTPRYLIKTRGQQVTLSCSPISGHRSVSWYQQTPGQGLQFLFEYFSETQRNKGNFPGRFSGRQFSNSRSEMNVSTLELGDSALYLCASSLSSGGSDTQYFGPGTRLTVL.

The CDR3 loop reads CALDRGQETQYF. As DNA, the CDR3 is TGTGCCTTGGACAGGGGACAAGAGACCCAGTACTTC. V usage is TRBV30 and J usage is TRBJ2-5, with 9 bases matching TRBD1. The CDR3 spans 12 residues. The trim removed 7 bases at V and 2 bases at J, leaving 2 bases unmatched. Looked up from germline, CDR1 is GTSNPN and CDR2 is SVGIG (reference sequence).

The V and J genes are TRBV30 and TRBJ2-1; 8 bases agree with TRBD2. This CDR3 comprises 13 residues. Germline CDR1 and CDR2: GTSNPN and SVGIG (reference sequence). The V and J ends lost 3 bases and 7 bases, in that order; junction bases with no gene match: 5. For the CDR3, the DNA is TGTGCCTGGAGCGGGGGGGGCCGAAATGAGCAGTTCTTC. This codes for CAWSGGGRNEQFF.